The 30 T cell receptor beta chains below come from one sample, sequenced in a study of T cell responses to AZD1222 COVID-19 vaccine. The protocol was immunoSEQ multiplex PCR, while the TCRdb copy is restricted to in-frame clones and leaves out a portion. The table has about 110,000 clones, more than 75% seen once; the top ten hold 22%. This material consisted of peripheral blood, taken on day 0 of AZD1222 vaccination. These receptors came from an adult in good health.

The chain recombines TRBV7-2 with TRBJ1-5, with a tentative D call TRBD1 (6 bases). The germline V gene has CDR1 SGHTA and CDR2 FQGNSA. The CDR3 spans 16 residues. V was cut by 5 bases and J by 6 bases, with 20 bases left in between. CDR3 nucleotides: TGTGCCAGCAGCGCCCAGACAGGCGGGGAGATTCAGCCCCAGCATTTT. Translating it yields CASSAQTGGEIQPQHF.

V gene TRBV10-3 combines with J gene TRBJ1-1; possibly TRBD1 for D (6 bases). The V gene lost 2 bases and the J gene lost 0 bases, with 19 bases spanning the gap. The germline gives CDR1 ENHRY, CDR2 SYGVKD. The CDR3 spans 18 residues. The chain's CDR3 is CAISELPWTETMNTEAFF. CDR3 coding DNA: TGTGCCATCAGTGAGCTTCCCTGGACAGAAACCATGAACACTGAAGCTTTCTTT.

The chain recombines TRBV7-2 with TRBJ1-5; maybe TRBD1 (6 bases). Germline V gene lookup returns CDR1 SGHTA and CDR2 FQGNSA. The germline V and J ends were trimmed by 0 bases and 3 bases, with 9 bases remaining between them. This CDR3 spans 15 amino acids. CDR3 sequence reads: CASSLAGGHNQPQHF. CDR3 coding DNA: TGTGCCAGCAGCTTAGCCGGGGGCCACAATCAGCCCCAGCATTTT.

The chain is built from TRBV6-5 and TRBJ1-6, with 7 nucleotides matching TRBD1. CDR1 is MNHEY and CDR2 is SVGAGI in the germline V gene. The CDR3 length is 14 residues. Trimming removed 7 bases from V and 13 bases from J; junction bases left unmatched: 13. In nucleotides, the CDR3 is TGTGCCAGCACACCAACCCGGACAGGTTCGCCCCTCCACTTT. It encodes CASTPTRTGSPLHF.

V gene TRBV4-3 combines with J gene TRBJ2-5, with no clear D. CDR3 length equals 15 residues. Germline V gene data show CDR1 as LGHNA and CDR2 as YSLEER. V lost 4 bases, J lost 5 bases, and 17 bases lay in between. CDR3 DNA sequence: TGCGCCAGCAGCCTCGGAAATGGCCCAAGGGAGACCCAGTACTTC. Translating it yields CASSLGNGPRETQYF.

By share, this clone ranks as medium-sized. This rearrangement joins TRBV19 to TRBJ1-5, with TRBD1 matching 7 bases. CDR1 is LNHDA and CDR2 is SQIVND in the germline V gene (reference sequence). The CDR3 spans 15 residues. With V trimmed by 2 bases and J by 6 bases, 7 bases remained unmatched. For the CDR3, the DNA is TGTGCCAGTAGTATATCGGACAGGTCCGGTCAGCCCCAGCATTTT. Residues: CASSISDRSGQPQHF.

The genes are TRBV6-2 or TRBV6-3 and TRBJ2-5, with D perhaps TRBD1 (6 bases). The CDR3 is 14 amino acids. Germline CDR1 MNHEY, CDR2 SVGEGT. The germline V and J ends were trimmed by 2 bases and 2 bases, with 9 bases remaining between them. CDR3 coding DNA: TGTGCCAGCAGTTACACAGGGCGGCAAGAGACCCAGTACTTC. Translating it yields CASSYTGRQETQYF.

This chain uses TRBV5-1 with TRBJ1-5; maybe TRBD1 (6 bases). Germline CDR1 is SGHRS and CDR2 is YFSETQ. This CDR3 is 14 amino acids long. Between the trimmed V and J ends, which lost 4 bases and 3 bases, there was a span of 11 bases. The CDR3 loop is CASSPTGNNQPQHF. The CDR3 bases are TGCGCCAGCAGCCCCACAGGGAACAATCAGCCCCAGCATTTT.

The chain joins TRBV6-5 to TRBJ2-7, with D possibly matching TRBD2 (5 bases). CDR3 size: 11 residues. Trimming removed 7 bases from V and 6 bases from J, with 10 bases in between. Germline V gene data show CDR1 as MNHEY and CDR2 as SVGAGI. This CDR3 reads CASMRASEQYF. CDR3 bases: TGTGCCAGCATGAGGGCATCCGAGCAGTACTTC.

V usage is TRBV7-2 and J usage is TRBJ2-5; TRBD2 agrees at 13 bases. There are 16 residues in the CDR3. Germline CDR1 reads SGHTA; CDR2 reads FQGNSA. V lost 5 bases to trimming and J lost 1 base; unmatched junction nucleotides: 4. As DNA, the CDR3 is TGTGCCAGCAGCCACCGACTAGCGGGGGGCCAAGAGACCCAGTACTTC. This encodes CASSHRLAGGQETQYF.

The chain carries TRBV5-1 and TRBJ1-2; no clear D. V dropped 3 bases and J dropped 4 bases, with 16 bases sitting between them. The CDR3 totals 15 residues. The germline V gene encodes CDR1 SGHRS and CDR2 YFSETQ. The chain's CDR3 is CASSSLGGDTYGYTF. The DNA for the CDR3 is TGCGCCAGCAGCTCGCTGGGCGGAGACACCTATGGCTACACCTTC.

The chain carries TRBV29-1 and TRBJ2-7; tentatively, D is TRBD2 (6 bases). The V gene lost 5 bases and the J gene lost 1 base, with 27 bases spanning the gap. CDR1 is SQVTM and CDR2 is ANQGSEA in the germline V gene. There are 18 residues in the CDR3. CDR3 region: CSVQWRESSPSRSYEQYF. CDR3 nucleotide sequence: TGCAGCGTTCAATGGAGGGAGTCTAGCCCCAGTAGGTCCTACGAGCAGTACTTC.

V gene TRBV12-3 or TRBV12-4 combines with J gene TRBJ2-6; D not resolved. CDR3 length: 13 residues. The V end lost 4 bases, the J end lost 3 bases, and 4 bases lay between the germline ends. The CDR3 DNA reads TGTGCCAGCAGTTACGGTGGGGCCAACGTCCTGACTTTC. Its protein product is CASSYGGANVLTF.

This rearrangement joins TRBV3-1 (or the pseudogene TRBV3-2) to TRBJ2-7; 7 nucleotides match TRBD2. The germline V gene encodes CDR1 LGHDT and CDR2 YNNKEL (reference sequence). This CDR3 is built from 15 residues. The ends lost 3 bases at V and 4 bases at J; junction bases unmatched: 9. CDR3 residues: CASSQGGGQNYEQYF. CDR3 nucleotides: TGTGCCAGCAGCCAGGGCGGGGGTCAAAATTACGAGCAGTACTTC.

V is TRBV4-2 and J is TRBJ2-2; D tentatively fits TRBD1 or TRBD2 (5 bases each). Germline V gene data show CDR1 as LGHNA and CDR2 as YNFKEQ. This CDR3 spans 13 amino acids. CDR3 sequence (DNA): TGTGCTTCGATGGGGGAGAACACCGGGGAGCTGTTTTTT. Its translation: CASMGENTGELFF.

The CDR3 protein is CASSSQTSSYEQYF. Here the CDR3 DNA reads TGCGCCAGCAGCTCCCAAACTAGCTCCTACGAGCAGTACTTC. The V and J genes are TRBV5-1 and TRBJ2-7, with D perhaps TRBD2 (5 bases). This CDR3 has 14 amino acids. Germline loops: CDR1 SGHRS, CDR2 YFSETQ. The V gene lost 3 bases and the J gene lost 0 bases, with 10 bases spanning the gap.

The chain carries TRBV19 and TRBJ1-5; TRBD1 is a possible D gene (5 bases). This CDR3 contains 15 residues. V lost 3 bases, J lost 11 bases, and 20 bases lay in between. In germline, CDR1 is LNHDA, CDR2 SQIVND (reference sequence). DNA for the CDR3: TGTGCCAGTAGTATCCCGGGACGCCAATCATTATCCCAGCATTTT. Protein sequence: CASSIPGRQSLSQHF.

This chain uses TRBV13 with TRBJ2-7; D remains unclear. The CDR3 runs 12 residues. Germline V gene data show CDR1 as PRHDT and CDR2 as FYEKMQ (reference sequence). Trimming stripped 4 bases from V and 6 bases from J, with 10 bases between. The CDR3 sequence: CASSYTTTEQYF. CDR3 in DNA: TGTGCCAGCAGCTATACGACCACCGAGCAGTACTTC.

The chain uses TRBV7-2 and TRBJ1-1, with D unclear. CDR3 size: 15 residues. The ends were cut back, 2 bases at V and 0 bases at J, with 10 bases in the middle. The germline V gene has CDR1 SGHTA and CDR2 FQGNSA. CDR3 loop: CASSLIAGLNTEAFF. The DNA for the CDR3 is TGTGCCAGCAGCTTAATAGCTGGTTTGAACACTGAAGCTTTCTTT.

This chain uses TRBV11-3 with TRBJ2-7, with D tentatively TRBD1 (5 bases). Trimming took off 5 bases at V and 6 bases at J, with 14 bases between the two ends. Germline V gene lookup returns CDR1 SGHNT and CDR2 YENEEA. The CDR3 loop spans 13 amino acids. The CDR3 DNA reads TGTGCCAGCAGCCCGCAGGGTTCTCGCGAGCAGTACTTC. This encodes CASSPQGSREQYF.

The chain combines TRBV5-6 with TRBJ1-2; D remains ambiguous. The germline V gene encodes CDR1 SGHDT and CDR2 YYEEEE. This CDR3 region has 12 residues. V was cut by 4 bases and J by 7 bases, with 11 bases left in between. CDR3 DNA: TGTGCCAGCAGCCCCCGGGGAGGTGGCTACACCTTC. Translating it yields CASSPRGGGYTF.

V usage is TRBV30 and J usage is TRBJ2-5, with TRBD1 matching 7 bases. The J segment lost 3 bases and the V segment lost 2 bases, leaving 9 bases of the junction unmatched. Germline-derived CDR1 and CDR2 are GTSNPN and SVGIG (reference sequence). The CDR3 extends over 15 amino acids. CDR3 region: CAWSLPTGREETQYF. The CDR3 nucleotides read TGTGCCTGGAGTCTTCCGACAGGGCGAGAAGAGACCCAGTACTTC.

The rearrangement links TRBV29-1 to TRBJ1-5, with 8 bases lining up with TRBD1. Germline trimming cut 6 bases from V and 3 bases from J; bases unmatched to any gene: 7. CDR1 and CDR2 (germline): SQVTM, ANQGSEA. This CDR3 spans 14 amino acids. The CDR3 DNA follows: TGCAGCGTCGGGGGGACAGGCCCCAATCAGCCCCAGCATTTT. This encodes CSVGGTGPNQPQHF.

The gene calls are TRBV5-5 and TRBJ2-1, with TRBD2 matching 10 bases. The V gene end was trimmed by 4 bases and the J gene end by 2 bases; junction bases not matched to a gene: 3. CDR3 size: 15 residues. The germline V gene encodes CDR1 SGHKS and CDR2 YYEKEE (reference sequence). The CDR3 coding sequence is TGTGCCAGCAGCCCTACTAGCGGGGCCTACAATGAGCAGTTCTTC. The encoded protein is CASSPTSGAYNEQFF.

The V and J genes are TRBV3-1 (or the pseudogene TRBV3-2) and TRBJ1-1; D unresolved. This CDR3 comprises 13 residues. Germline CDR1 is LGHDT and CDR2 is YNNKEL (reference sequence). V was pared by 4 bases and J by 3 bases, with 9 bases between. CDR3 DNA: TGTGCCAGCAGCCTCGTCCGGGACACTGAAGCTTTCTTT. Amino acid sequence: CASSLVRDTEAFF.

J is TRBJ1-4 and V is TRBV5-1; D remains ambiguous. The CDR3 length is 13 residues. Looked up from germline, CDR1 is SGHRS and CDR2 is YFSETQ. Trimming removed 3 bases at V and 2 bases at J, with 5 bases between. CDR3 residues: CASSWDTNEKLFF. The CDR3 DNA reads TGCGCCAGCAGCTGGGATACTAATGAAAAACTGTTTTTT. The full variable domain, rest sourced from reference TRBV5-1 and TRBJ1-4, is KAGVTQTPRYLIKTRGQQVTLSCSPISGHRSVSWYQQTPGQGLQFLFEYFSETQRNKGNFPGRFSGRQFSNSRSEMNVSTLELGDSALYLCASSWDTNEKLFFGSGTQLSVL.

The rearrangement uses TRBV10-2 and TRBJ2-2, with D possibly TRBD2 on 6 matching bases. CDR3 size: 14 residues. Germline V gene lookup returns CDR1 WSHSY and CDR2 SAAADI. The germline V and J ends were trimmed by 9 bases and 0 bases, with 11 bases remaining between them. Here the CDR3 DNA reads TGCGCCAGTAGGAGGGTCGCGAACACCGGGGAGCTGTTTTTT. Its protein product is CASRRVANTGELFF.

The chain carries TRBV19 and TRBJ2-1; perhaps TRBD1 as D (6 bases). The CDR3 has 15 amino acids. Per germline, CDR1 LNHDA and CDR2 SQIVND (reference sequence). Trimming removed 7 bases from V and 0 bases from J, with 13 bases in between. The CDR3 DNA reads as TGTGCCAGTATTGGCAGGGGCGGCTCCTACAATGAGCAGTTCTTC. The encoded protein is CASIGRGGSYNEQFF.

The chain uses TRBV7-2 and TRBJ2-7, with no clear D. CDR3 length: 15 amino acids. Germline V CDR1 and CDR2: SGHTA, FQGNSA. V shed 3 bases and J shed 3 bases, with 15 bases lying between them. The CDR3 bases are TGTGCCAGCAGCTTGAGGTTTTGGGCTGACTACGAGCAGTACTTC. As protein: CASSLRFWADYEQYF.

The J gene is TRBJ1-1, the V gene TRBV2; no clear D gene. Germline V gives CDR1 SNHLY, CDR2 FYNNEI. V was clipped by 4 bases and J by 10 bases, with 10 bases between them. This CDR3 contains 11 residues. CDR3 in DNA: TGTGCCAGCAGTGTGACCCCGCTAGCTTTCTTT. It yields the protein CASSVTPLAFF.